Shown below are 3 T cell receptor beta chains from a single sample sequenced in a study of blood T cell repertoires in COVID-19. Measured with immunoSEQ multiplex PCR; TCRdb has only the in-frame clones, and not every one. Among 240,000 or so clones listed, around 89% were seen once. Material: PBMCs or T cells enriched from blood (not recorded which). All receptors derive from a man aged 35-49 years who had recovered from COVID-19.

The V call is TRBV29-1, the J call TRBJ2-3, with 12 bases that match TRBD1. CDR3 length equals 15 residues. CDR1 and CDR2 from the germline V gene are SQVTM and ANQGSEA. The trim removed 5 bases at V and 6 bases at J, leaving 9 bases unmatched. CDR3 amino acids: CSVSGTGGFSDTQYF. CDR3 DNA sequence: TGCAGCGTTTCCGGGACAGGGGGCTTTTCCGATACGCAGTATTTT.

V is TRBV13 and J is TRBJ1-4, with TRBD1 identical over 12 bases. The CDR3 spans 16 residues. From germline, CDR1 is PRHDT and CDR2 FYEKMQ (reference sequence). V was pared by 4 bases and J by 6 bases, with 6 bases of the junction left unmatched. The CDR3 DNA follows: TGTGCCAGCAGCTGGGGGACAGGGGGCGGGGATGAAAAACTGTTTTTT. It codes for CASSWGTGGGDEKLFF.

This sequence joins TRBV7-9 and TRBJ1-1; TRBD1 agrees at 8 bases. V was pared by 4 bases and J by 3 bases, with 4 bases of the junction left unmatched. Germline-derived CDR1 and CDR2 are SEHNR and FQNEAQ (reference sequence). The CDR3 sequence is 14 residues long. The CDR3 coding sequence is TGTGCCAGCAGCTGGACAGGGTCGGACACTGAAGCTTTCTTT. Residues: CASSWTGSDTEAFF.